The following is a T cell receptor (beta chain) sequence with its context. The data derive from a study of T cell responses to AZD1222 COVID-19 vaccine. The assay was immunoSEQ multiplex PCR, and TCRdb's table has in-frame clones only and misses some. Found here are about 120,000 clones, about 85% of them singletons; the top ten hold 2.4%. Looked up from germline, CDR1 is SNHLY and CDR2 is FYNNEI. The CDR3 has 15 amino acids. V shed 5 bases, J shed 2 bases, and the junction held 5 bases outside the gene matches. The chain couples TRBV2 to TRBJ2-3, with 9 bases identical to TRBD1. The sequence came from an adult in good health. The sample consisted of peripheral blood, taken on day 0 of AZD1222 vaccination. The CDR3 is CASSMGQGYTDTQYF. CDR3 nucleotide sequence: TGTGCCAGCAGTATGGGACAGGGTTACACAGATACGCAGTATTTT.